This T cell receptor (beta chain) is from a study of T cell responses to AZD1222 COVID-19 vaccine. Study findings and constraints: Two AZD1222 doses significantly raised spike-specific TCR breadth and depth over controls.

Of note for this clone: Its cognate antigen is unknown.

J lost 3 bases, V lost 8 bases, and 4 bases had no gene match. This CDR3 has 13 amino acids. CDR1 and CDR2 (germline): MNHEY, SVGAGI. Using immunoSEQ multiplex PCR, the repertoire was profiled, and TCRdb retains in-frame clones only, with some absent. The data contain 77,000 or so clones, around 93% of them singletons. V and J are TRBV6-5 and TRBJ1-5; TRBD1 matches 7 bases. This material consisted of peripheral blood, taken 28 days after the second AZD1222 dose. The clonotype comes from an adult who received the AZD1222 COVID-19 vaccine. CDR3 sequence (DNA): TGTGCCAGCGGGACAGAAACCAATCAGCCCCAGCATTTT. It specifies CASGTETNQPQHF.